Listed below are T cell receptor beta chains from one sample, sequenced in a study of technical replicates of blood from a few donors. Sequencing used immunoSEQ multiplex PCR; TCRdb keeps in-frame clones, though not all of them. The sample includes about 59,000 clones, 93% of them seen just once. Sequencing was done on a sample of PBMCs. The receptor set was obtained from a human donor in good health. Some clones in this sample may be carry-over from other donors' samples. Both conserved end residues are part of each CDR3. The D gene is left open where the match is weak. Not every row has a clone size; where given, it reads once, few, many or a size class.

>TRBV13|TRBJ2-3|NA|TRBD2
CASSSQAGATDTQYF
TGTGCCAGCAGCTCCCAAGCGGGAGCGACAGATACGCAGTATTTT
>TRBV5-5|TRBJ2-3|NA|NA
CASSPYLESTDTQYF
TGTGCCAGCAGCCCGTACCTCGAGAGCACAGATACGCAGTATTTT
>TRBV9|TRBJ1-5|NA|TRBD1
CASSVGTGVQPQHF
TGTGCCAGCAGCGTGGGGACAGGAGTTCAGCCCCAGCATTTT
>TRBV11-2|TRBJ2-2|NA|NA
CASQGGTGELFF
TGTGCCAGCCAGGGGGGTACCGGGGAGCTGTTTTTT
>TRBV5-1|TRBJ1-2|NA|NA
CASSLFGGEDGYTF
TGCGCCAGCAGCTTGTTCGGAGGGGAAGATGGCTACACCTTC
>TRBV11-2|TRBJ2-1|NA|TRBD2
CASSPERTSGEQFF
TGTGCCAGCAGCCCCGAGCGGACTAGCGGTGAGCAGTTCTTC
>TRBV14|TRBJ2-1|NA|NA
CASSQDFSNEQFF
TGTGCCAGCAGCCAAGACTTCAGCAATGAGCAGTTCTTC
>TRBV4-2|TRBJ2-1|NA|TRBD1
CASSPQLTGEVSNEQFF
TGTGCCAGCAGCCCACAGTTGACAGGGGAGGTTTCAAATGAGCAGTTCTTC
>TRBV5-4|TRBJ2-2|NA|TRBD2
CASSLLAGANTGELFF
TGTGCCAGCAGCTTGCTAGCGGGGGCTAACACCGGGGAGCTGTTTTTT
>TRBV6-5|TRBJ2-1|NA|NA
CASSYPYPSSNEQFF
TGTGCCAGCAGTTACCCTTACCCTAGCTCCAATGAGCAGTTCTTC
>TRBV5-1|TRBJ1-1|NA|NA
CASTYGGVSGTEAFF
TGCGCCAGCACCTATGGAGGCGTTAGCGGCACTGAAGCTTTCTTT
>TRBV7-9|TRBJ1-1|NA|TRBD1
CASSSLGQGNTEAFF
TGTGCCAGCAGCTCGCTTGGACAGGGGAACACTGAAGCTTTCTTT
>TRBV7-8|TRBJ2-7|NA|TRBD2
CASSSRDYSYEQYF
TGTGCCAGCAGCTCCCGGGACTACTCCTACGAGCAGTACTTC
>TRBV4-3|TRBJ1-5|NA|NA
CASSQEWAEGQPQHF
TGCGCCAGCAGCCAAGAATGGGCTGAAGGTCAGCCCCAGCATTTT
>TRBV7-9|TRBJ2-2|NA|NA
CASSLRVAGELFF
TGTGCCAGCAGCTTGAGGGTGGCCGGGGAGCTGTTTTTT
>TRBV6-6|TRBJ2-7|NA|NA
CASSYVGLSSYEQYF
TGTGCCAGCAGTTATGTGGGCCTGAGCTCCTACGAGCAGTACTTC
>TRBV2|TRBJ2-5|NA|TRBD2
CASTKGSGGKETQYF
TGTGCGTCCACGAAGGGTAGCGGGGGAAAAGAGACCCAGTACTTC
>TRBV10-3|TRBJ2-1|NA|TRBD2
CAISESIAGGFYNEQFF
TGTGCCATCAGTGAGTCGATAGCGGGGGGGTTCTACAATGAGCAGTTCTTC
>TRBV7-2|TRBJ2-7|NA|NA
CASSFSVGEQYF
TGTGCCAGCAGCTTTAGCGTGGGCGAGCAGTACTTC
>TRBV5-1|TRBJ2-2|NA|NA
CASRLEGNGELFF
TGCGCCAGCAGGCTGGAGGGGAACGGGGAGCTGTTTTTT
>TRBV30|TRBJ1-3|NA|NA
CAWTGRDTIYF
TGTGCCTGGACGGGAAGGGACACCATATATTTT
>TRBV9|TRBJ2-5|NA|TRBD2
CASSVDFGSSGGQETQYF
TGTGCCAGCAGCGTAGACTTTGGATCTAGCGGGGGTCAAGAGACCCAGTACTTC
>TRBV18|TRBJ2-7|NA|NA
CASSPRAGEQYF
TGTGCCAGCTCACCACGGGCGGGGGAGCAGTACTTC
>TRBV10-1|TRBJ1-6|NA|TRBD1
CASSVPSDRTDNSPLHF
TGCGCCAGCAGTGTCCCCTCGGACAGGACCGATAATTCACCCCTCCACTTT
>TRBV7-2|TRBJ2-1|NA|NA
CASSLERGRYNEQFF
TGTGCCAGCAGCTTAGAGCGCGGGCGCTACAATGAGCAGTTCTTC
>TRBV29-1|TRBJ2-2|NA|NA
CASWGLAGELFF
TGCGCCTCATGGGGCTTGGCCGGGGAGCTGTTTTTT
>TRBV1|TRBJ2-1|NA|NA
CTSSQDPDSRHNEQFF
TGCACCAGCAGCCAAGATCCGGACTCCAGACACAATGAGCAGTTCTTC
>TRBV29-1|TRBJ2-7|once|TRBD1
CSVEDRGRDRSYEQYF
TGCAGCGTTGAAGATCGAGGACGGGACAGGTCTTACGAGCAGTACTTC
>TRBV6-1|TRBJ1-1|NA|TRBD1
CASTPIQGAGTEAFF
TGTGCCAGCACACCGATACAGGGGGCGGGCACTGAAGCTTTCTTT
>TRBV15|TRBJ2-7|NA|NA
CATSRDRGSSYEQYF
TGTGCCACCAGCAGAGACAGGGGCAGCTCCTACGAGCAGTACTTC
>TRBV9|TRBJ1-2|NA|NA
CASSVARAGDGYTF
TGTGCCAGCAGCGTAGCCAGGGCGGGGGATGGCTACACCTTC
>TRBV6-4|TRBJ1-1|NA|NA
CASRGVNTEAFF
TGTGCCAGCAGGGGAGTGAACACTGAAGCTTTCTTT
>TRBV2|TRBJ1-1|NA|NA
CASSLLMNTEAFF
TGTGCCAGCAGTTTACTAATGAACACTGAAGCTTTCTTT
>TRBV27|TRBJ2-3|NA|NA
CASPEGNTDTQYF
TGTGCCAGTCCCGAGGGAAACACAGATACGCAGTATTTT
>TRBV7-8|TRBJ1-3|NA|NA
CASSPPGTNSGNTIYF
TGTGCCAGCAGCCCTCCCGGGACAAACTCTGGAAACACCATATATTTT
>TRBV4-3|TRBJ2-7|NA|TRBD1
CASSQEPGGRYEQYF
TGCGCCAGCAGCCAAGAGCCAGGGGGCAGGTACGAGCAGTACTTC
>TRBV5-8|TRBJ1-5|NA|TRBD1
CASSLDTGTGRRYGNQPQHF
TGTGCCAGCAGCTTGGATACCGGGACAGGGAGGAGATATGGCAATCAGCCCCAGCATTTT
>TRBV6-6|TRBJ1-4|NA|TRBD1
CASNSRGQGNEKLFF
TGTGCCAGCAACTCCAGGGGGCAGGGTAATGAAAAACTGTTTTTT
>TRBV11-3|TRBJ2-1|NA|NA
CASSNRVDEQFF
TGTGCCAGCAGCAACCGCGTCGATGAGCAGTTCTTC
>TRBV6-5|TRBJ2-7|NA|TRBD2
CASSQLAGAMYEQYF
TGTGCCAGCAGCCAACTAGCGGGAGCGATGTACGAGCAGTACTTC
>TRBV5-4|TRBJ2-2|NA|NA
CASTLTGNTGELFF
TGTGCCAGCACCTTGACAGGGAACACCGGGGAGCTGTTTTTT
>TRBV4-3|TRBJ1-4|NA|TRBD1
CASSPRQGKNEKLFF
TGCGCCAGCAGCCCGAGACAGGGAAAAAATGAAAAACTGTTTTTT
>TRBV7-8|TRBJ2-1|NA|TRBD2
CASSPLVAGREQFF
TGTGCCAGCAGCCCACTGGTAGCGGGGCGAGAGCAGTTCTTC
>TRBV7-9|TRBJ1-4|once|NA
CASSDLRGGLFF
TGTGCCAGCAGCGATCTACGGGGGGGACTGTTTTTT
>TRBV11-2|TRBJ2-6|NA|TRBD1
CASSEDRGGANVLTF
TGTGCCAGCAGCGAAGACAGGGGTGGGGCCAACGTCCTGACTTTC
>TRBV27|TRBJ2-7|NA|TRBD2
CASILTPRLAGSSSYEQYF
TGTGCCAGCATCCTAACGCCGAGACTAGCGGGGTCTAGCTCCTACGAGCAGTACTTC
>TRBV28|TRBJ2-1|NA|NA
CASSLSTLGLEQFF
TGTGCCAGCTCCCTGTCGACCTTAGGACTTGAGCAGTTCTTC
>TRBV5-4|TRBJ2-2|NA|TRBD2
CASSRMGAGETGELFF
TGTGCCAGCAGCCGGATGGGTGCGGGAGAAACAGGGGAGCTGTTTTTT
>TRBV7-2|TRBJ1-2|NA|TRBD1
CASSLAGTGTGGYTF
TGTGCCAGCAGCTTAGCAGGGACAGGGACGGGTGGCTACACCTTC
>TRBV9|TRBJ2-1|NA|NA
CASSIRGGNEQFF
TGTGCCAGCAGCATCCGAGGGGGTAATGAGCAGTTCTTC
>TRBV6-6|TRBJ2-7|NA|NA
CASSSRSSSYEQYF
TGTGCCAGCAGTTCCCGGTCGTCCTCCTACGAGCAGTACTTC
>TRBV4-1|TRBJ2-1|NA|NA
CASSREGRRNEQFF
TGCGCCAGCAGCCGAGAAGGGAGGAGGAATGAGCAGTTCTTC
>TRBV30|TRBJ1-1|once|NA
CAGQRGNTEAFF
TGTGCCGGCCAGCGGGGGAACACTGAAGCTTTCTTT
>TRBV9|TRBJ2-7|NA|TRBD2
CASSDPESGRRNEQYF
TGTGCCAGCAGCGACCCGGAAAGCGGGAGGAGGAACGAGCAGTACTTC
>TRBV5-5|TRBJ2-5|NA|TRBD1
CASSSGRTGRKLETQYF
TGTGCCAGCAGCTCCGGCCGGACAGGGAGGAAGTTAGAGACCCAGTACTTC